This is a list of T cell receptor beta chains from one sample in a study of blood T cell repertoires in COVID-19. Clones were read by immunoSEQ multiplex PCR, and TCRdb kept only the in-frame ones, dropping some. The table has some 100,000 clones, 86% seen once; the top ten hold approximately 8%. The sequencing sample was made of peripheral blood. The receptor set was obtained from a man aged 65-85 years who had recovered from COVID-19. The CDR3 runs from the conserved cysteine through the conserved F or W. The D gene is left open where the match is weak. Some rows have no size entry. The others give once, few or many, or a class for an expanded clone.

clone size	V gene	D gene	J gene	CDR3 protein	CDR3 DNA
NA	TRBV6-2/TRBV6-3	NA	TRBJ2-1	CASSYVAWRDSTYNEQFF	TGTGCCAGCAGTTACGTTGCGTGGCGGGACTCCACCTACAATGAGCAGTTCTTC
NA	TRBV7-6	NA	TRBJ2-5	CASSARGYF	TGTGCCAGCAGCGCCCGAGGGTACTTC
NA	TRBV7-6	NA	TRBJ1-5	CASSQARLGNQPQHF	TGTGCCAGCAGCCAGGCCAGGTTGGGCAATCAGCCCCAGCATTTT
few	TRBV10-1	NA	TRBJ1-1	CASSAHRSNTEAFF	TGCGCCAGCAGTGCCCACAGATCGAACACTGAAGCTTTCTTT
NA	TRBV7-3	NA	TRBJ1-6	CASSLWGQDSPLHF	TGTGCCAGCAGCTTGTGGGGGCAAGATTCACCCCTCCACTTT
NA	TRBV19	NA	TRBJ1-1	CASTRSGSEAFF	TGTGCCAGTACCCGGTCAGGTTCTGAAGCTTTCTTT
NA	TRBV19	TRBD2	TRBJ2-1	CASSIGRGDNEQFF	TGTGCCAGTAGTATCGGGCGGGGGGACAATGAGCAGTTCTTC
NA	TRBV21-1	NA	TRBJ1-5	CASCGGGDSHSNQPQHF	TGTGCCAGCTGTGGAGGCGGGGACAGCCATAGCAATCAGCCCCAGCATTTT
once	TRBV30	TRBD2	TRBJ2-3	CAWSAGGGRPDTQYF	TGTGCCTGGAGTGCCGGGGGAGGGCGTCCAGATACGCAGTATTTT
NA	TRBV6-5	NA	TRBJ1-2	CASTPVLGHYGYTF	TGTGCCAGCACCCCAGTCCTGGGCCACTATGGCTACACCTTC
few	TRBV24-1	NA	TRBJ1-2	CATSDSDKSRGYTF	TGTGCCACCAGTGATTCCGACAAATCCCGGGGCTACACCTTC
NA	TRBV7-9	NA	TRBJ1-6	CASSPLDSFRSPLHF	TGTGCCAGCAGCCCTCTCGATTCTTTCAGGTCACCCCTCCACTTT
NA	TRBV6-5	NA	TRBJ2-2	CASTSRWNTGELFF	TGTGCCAGCACTAGTCGATGGAACACCGGGGAGCTGTTTTTT
NA	TRBV6-2/TRBV6-3	TRBD2	TRBJ2-3	CASSYRLAGGPSRADTQYF	TGTGCCAGCAGTTACCGACTAGCGGGGGGCCCATCTCGGGCAGATACGCAGTATTTT
NA	TRBV19	NA	TRBJ2-1	CASSLIPGTLSNEQFF	TGTGCCAGTAGTCTGATCCCCGGGACACTGTCGAATGAGCAGTTCTTC
NA	TRBV7-3	NA	TRBJ2-1	CASSLEAPFKEQFF	TGTGCCAGCAGCTTAGAGGCCCCGTTTAAGGAGCAGTTCTTC
NA	TRBV28	NA	TRBJ1-2	CASRGPQGDYGYTF	TGTGCCAGCAGAGGACCCCAGGGTGACTATGGCTACACCTTC
NA	TRBV5-1	TRBD1	TRBJ1-2	CASSLFTGGNYGYTF	TGCGCCAGCAGCTTGTTCACAGGGGGAAACTATGGCTACACCTTC
once	TRBV4-1	TRBD1	TRBJ2-3	CASSQVLGTGFSDTQYF	TGCGCCAGCAGCCAAGTCCTCGGGACAGGGTTTTCAGATACGCAGTATTTT
NA	TRBV14	NA	TRBJ2-1	CASSQVKGVNEQFF	TGTGCCAGCAGCCAAGTGAAGGGAGTCAATGAGCAGTTCTTC
NA	TRBV5-5	TRBD1	TRBJ1-3	CASSIYRDSSGNTIYF	TGTGCCAGCAGCATATACCGGGACAGCTCTGGAAACACCATATATTTT
NA	TRBV7-2	TRBD2	TRBJ2-3	CASSLGVAGREGTQYF	TGTGCCAGCAGCTTAGGCGTAGCGGGGAGGGAGGGTACGCAGTATTTT
NA	TRBV28	NA	TRBJ2-1	CATLDSYNEQFF	TGTGCCACCCTTGACAGTTACAATGAGCAGTTCTTC
few	TRBV5-1	NA	TRBJ1-4	CASSLQGSNEKLFF	TGCGCCAGCAGCTTACAGGGATCTAATGAAAAACTGTTTTTT
NA	TRBV28	TRBD1	TRBJ2-7	CASSSSGTGTNEQYF	TGTGCCAGCAGTTCCTCCGGGACAGGGACCAACGAGCAGTACTTC
NA	TRBV9	NA	TRBJ2-1	CASSVEAEGYNEQFF	TGTGCCAGCAGCGTAGAAGCGGAGGGGTACAATGAGCAGTTCTTC
NA	TRBV5-1	TRBD1	TRBJ2-5	CASSLVYRGPQETQYF	TGCGCCAGCAGCTTAGTTTACAGGGGGCCACAAGAGACCCAGTACTTC
NA	TRBV7-2	TRBD1	TRBJ1-4	CASSLQGAINEKLFF	TGTGCCAGCAGCCTACAGGGGGCCATTAATGAAAAACTGTTTTTT
NA	TRBV7-2	NA	TRBJ2-5	CASSLERRGETQYF	TGTGCCAGCAGCTTAGAGCGGAGAGGCGAGACCCAGTACTTC
NA	TRBV6-5	TRBD1	TRBJ1-1	CASSRPPGGNTEAFF	TGTGCCAGCAGCCGTCCTCCAGGGGGGAACACTGAAGCTTTCTTT
few	TRBV5-1	TRBD1	TRBJ2-5	CASSGGTGGYQETQYF	TGCGCCAGCAGCGGGGGGACAGGGGGTTACCAAGAGACCCAGTACTTC
NA	TRBV5-1	NA	TRBJ1-4	CASSSQGFNEKLFF	TGCGCCAGCAGCTCGCAGGGGTTCAATGAAAAACTGTTTTTT
NA	TRBV10-1	TRBD2	TRBJ2-5	CASSESKAGGRETQYF	TGCGCCAGCAGTGAGTCGAAAGCGGGAGGGCGAGAGACCCAGTACTTC
NA	TRBV7-2	TRBD1	TRBJ1-2	CASSVGTGAYGYTF	TGTGCCAGCAGCGTCGGGACAGGGGCCTATGGCTACACCTTC
NA	TRBV29-1	NA	TRBJ2-2	CSVGHPTGELFF	TGCAGCGTGGGACACCCCACCGGGGAGCTGTTTTTT
NA	TRBV5-4	TRBD1	TRBJ2-7	CASSPSGGRGYEQYF	TGTGCCAGCAGCCCTTCAGGGGGCAGGGGCTACGAGCAGTACTTC
NA	TRBV19	TRBD1	TRBJ2-1	CASSIDGRGRRDEQFF	TGTGCCAGTAGTATAGATGGCAGGGGGCGTCGGGATGAGCAGTTCTTC
NA	TRBV27	TRBD1	TRBJ2-7	CASIPGTGRKYEQYF	TGTGCCAGCATCCCCGGGACAGGGAGAAAGTACGAGCAGTACTTC
NA	TRBV29-1	TRBD1	TRBJ2-7	CSVKGGQGRYEQYF	TGCAGCGTGAAAGGGGGACAGGGGCGGTACGAGCAGTACTTC
once	TRBV19	NA	TRBJ1-2	CASSIGVVSGRPYGYTF	TGTGCCAGTAGTATAGGGGTCGTAAGCGGACGGCCCTATGGCTACACCTTC
NA	TRBV9	NA	TRBJ2-2	CASSVVQGSTGELFF	TGTGCCAGCAGCGTAGTTCAGGGTAGCACCGGGGAGCTGTTTTTT
NA	TRBV9	TRBD1	TRBJ2-1	CASSFGQGNNEQFF	TGTGCCAGCAGCTTCGGACAGGGGAACAATGAGCAGTTCTTC
NA	TRBV3-1/TRBV3-2	NA	TRBJ1-1	CASTKGGMNTEAFF	TGTGCCAGCACCAAGGGGGGGATGAACACTGAAGCTTTCTTT
NA	TRBV15	NA	TRBJ2-3	CATSTEPADTQYF	TGTGCCACCAGCACCGAGCCCGCAGATACGCAGTATTTT
NA	TRBV5-4	TRBD2	TRBJ2-1	CASSLALAGYNEQFF	TGTGCCAGCAGCTTGGCACTAGCGGGGTACAATGAGCAGTTCTTC
NA	TRBV29-1	TRBD1	TRBJ1-2	CSVATDQQGWNGYTF	TGCAGCGTTGCAACCGATCAACAGGGGTGGAATGGCTACACCTTC
NA	TRBV9	TRBD2	TRBJ2-3	CASRSGLLRAGDEDTQYF	TGTGCCAGCAGGTCAGGGTTACTTAGAGCGGGAGATGAAGATACGCAGTATTTT
NA	TRBV25-1	NA	TRBJ1-1	CASSARNRVTEAFF	TGTGCCAGCAGTGCAAGAAACAGGGTTACTGAAGCTTTCTTT
NA	TRBV3-1/TRBV3-2	TRBD1	TRBJ2-7	CASSRGFGQGRNEQYF	TGTGCCAGCAGCCGAGGCTTCGGACAGGGACGGAACGAGCAGTACTTC
NA	TRBV19	TRBD2	TRBJ2-3	CASSTSGYTQYF	TGTGCCAGTAGTACTAGCGGATATACGCAGTATTTT
NA	TRBV28	TRBD2	TRBJ2-7	CASSPTSGTYEQYF	TGTGCCAGCAGCCCTACTAGCGGGACTTACGAGCAGTACTTC